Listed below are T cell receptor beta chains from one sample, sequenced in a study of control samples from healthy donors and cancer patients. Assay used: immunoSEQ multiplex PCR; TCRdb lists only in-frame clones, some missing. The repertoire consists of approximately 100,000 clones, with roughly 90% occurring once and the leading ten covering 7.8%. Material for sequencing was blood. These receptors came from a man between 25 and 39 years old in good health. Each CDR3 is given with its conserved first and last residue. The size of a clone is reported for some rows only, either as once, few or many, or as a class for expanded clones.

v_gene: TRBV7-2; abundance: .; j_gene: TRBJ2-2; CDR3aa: CASSLQGTNTGELFF
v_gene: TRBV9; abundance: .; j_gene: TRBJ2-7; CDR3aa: CASSVGGGLYEQYF
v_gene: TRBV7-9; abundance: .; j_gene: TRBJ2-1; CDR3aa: CASCPGTSRYNEQFF
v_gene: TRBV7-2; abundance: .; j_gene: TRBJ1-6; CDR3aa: CASSLGTGRGSNSPLHF
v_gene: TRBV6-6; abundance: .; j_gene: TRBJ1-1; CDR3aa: CASSLRIGVGAFF
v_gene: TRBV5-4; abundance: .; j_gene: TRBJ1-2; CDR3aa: CASSSGVGGYGYTF
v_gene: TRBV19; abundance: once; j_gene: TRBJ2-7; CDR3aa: CASRTGTGPSEQYF
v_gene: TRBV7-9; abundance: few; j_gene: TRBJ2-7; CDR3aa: CASSSSPGGQGEQYF
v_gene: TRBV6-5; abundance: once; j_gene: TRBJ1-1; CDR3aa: CASSPKPTGRTEAFF
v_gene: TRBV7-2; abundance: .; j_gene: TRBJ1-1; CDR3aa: CASSPYLNTEAFF
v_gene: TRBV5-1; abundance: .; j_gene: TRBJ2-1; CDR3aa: CASSLRGHRGDEQFF
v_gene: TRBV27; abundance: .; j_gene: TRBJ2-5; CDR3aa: CASSLTRSWKETQYF
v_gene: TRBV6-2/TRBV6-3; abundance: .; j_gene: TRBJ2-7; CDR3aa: CASSYAGTGYNEQYF
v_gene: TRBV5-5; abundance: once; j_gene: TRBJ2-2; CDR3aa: CASSPRPIEHTGELFF
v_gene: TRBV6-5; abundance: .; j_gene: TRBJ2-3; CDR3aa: CASSYGAWDTQYF
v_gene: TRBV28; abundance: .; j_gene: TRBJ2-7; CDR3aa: CASRPTVGEQYF
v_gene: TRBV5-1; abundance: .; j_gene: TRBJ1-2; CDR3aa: CASSLGEDGYTF
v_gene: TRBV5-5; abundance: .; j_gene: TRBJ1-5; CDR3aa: CASSLGQPNQPQHF
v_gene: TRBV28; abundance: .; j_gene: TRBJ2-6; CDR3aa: CASSLWANVLTF
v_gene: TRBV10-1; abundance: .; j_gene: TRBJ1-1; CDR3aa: CASSPTDRRGSEAFF
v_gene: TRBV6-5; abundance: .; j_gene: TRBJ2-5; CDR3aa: CASGRMQSQETQYF
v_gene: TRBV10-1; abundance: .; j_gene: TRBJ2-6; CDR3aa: CASSPGGQRISGANVLTF
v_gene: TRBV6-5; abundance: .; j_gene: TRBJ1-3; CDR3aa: CASSYSISQLIYF
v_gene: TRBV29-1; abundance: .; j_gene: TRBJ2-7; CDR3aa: CSVVAGRPYEQYF